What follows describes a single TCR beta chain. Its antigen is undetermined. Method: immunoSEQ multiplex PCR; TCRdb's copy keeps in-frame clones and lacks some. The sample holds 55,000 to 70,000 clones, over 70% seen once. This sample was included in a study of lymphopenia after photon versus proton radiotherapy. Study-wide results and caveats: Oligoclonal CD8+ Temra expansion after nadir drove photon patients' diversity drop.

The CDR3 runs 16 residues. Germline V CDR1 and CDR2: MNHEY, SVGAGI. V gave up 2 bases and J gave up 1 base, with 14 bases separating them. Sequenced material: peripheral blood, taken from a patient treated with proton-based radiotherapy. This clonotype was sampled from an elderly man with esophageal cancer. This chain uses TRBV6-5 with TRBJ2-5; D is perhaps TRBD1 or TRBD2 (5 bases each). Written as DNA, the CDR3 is TGTGCCAGCAGTTACGGGATTGGGGGATCCCAAGAGACCCAGTACTTC. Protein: CASSYGIGGSQETQYF.